This T cell receptor beta chain is from a study of shared clonotypes between healthy human individuals. The V end lost 0 bases, the J end lost 5 bases, and 7 bases lay between the germline ends. The CDR3 sequence is 14 residues long. The V gene's germline CDR1 is SGHNT and CDR2 YENEEA. The study ran the assay at deep level. Source study methods: Filtering differed, since immunoSEQ gave only junction sequences and no quality scores. Generated by immunoSEQ multiplex PCR, the TCRdb table keeps only in-frame clones and is missing some. The V and J calls and clone size are taken from that table; D and trimming were inferred from the DNA. Of some 2.3 million clones detected, 80% to 95% appear once; the ten largest clones hold approximately 0.4%. CD4+ cell separation produced CD45RA+ naive and CD45RA-negative memory subsets.

This TCR was sampled from a man younger than 30 in good health. Some clones in this sample may be carry-over from other donors' samples. This sequence joins TRBV11-3 and TRBJ2-2; D unresolved. The specimen sequenced was naive CD4+ T cells from PBMCs. Subset given: CD45RA+ positively selected. The CDR3 here is CASSLETRTGELFF. CDR3 sequence (DNA): TGTGCCAGCAGCTTAGAAACCAGAACCGGGGAGCTGTTTTTT.